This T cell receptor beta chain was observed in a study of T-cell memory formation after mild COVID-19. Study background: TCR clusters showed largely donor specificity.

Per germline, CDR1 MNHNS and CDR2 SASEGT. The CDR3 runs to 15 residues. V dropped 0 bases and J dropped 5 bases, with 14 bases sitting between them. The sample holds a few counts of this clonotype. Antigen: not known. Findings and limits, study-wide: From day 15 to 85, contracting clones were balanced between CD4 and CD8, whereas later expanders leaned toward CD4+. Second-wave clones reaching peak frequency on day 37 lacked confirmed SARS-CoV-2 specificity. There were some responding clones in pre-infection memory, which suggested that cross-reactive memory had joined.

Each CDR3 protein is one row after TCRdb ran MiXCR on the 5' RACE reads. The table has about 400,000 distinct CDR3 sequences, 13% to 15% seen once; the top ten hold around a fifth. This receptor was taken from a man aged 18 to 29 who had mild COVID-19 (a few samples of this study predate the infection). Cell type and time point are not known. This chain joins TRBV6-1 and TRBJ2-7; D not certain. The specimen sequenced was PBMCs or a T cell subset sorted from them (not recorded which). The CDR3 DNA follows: TGTGCCAGCAGTGAAGCAACGGCAGGATTCGACGAGCAGTACTTC. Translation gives CASSEATAGFDEQYF.